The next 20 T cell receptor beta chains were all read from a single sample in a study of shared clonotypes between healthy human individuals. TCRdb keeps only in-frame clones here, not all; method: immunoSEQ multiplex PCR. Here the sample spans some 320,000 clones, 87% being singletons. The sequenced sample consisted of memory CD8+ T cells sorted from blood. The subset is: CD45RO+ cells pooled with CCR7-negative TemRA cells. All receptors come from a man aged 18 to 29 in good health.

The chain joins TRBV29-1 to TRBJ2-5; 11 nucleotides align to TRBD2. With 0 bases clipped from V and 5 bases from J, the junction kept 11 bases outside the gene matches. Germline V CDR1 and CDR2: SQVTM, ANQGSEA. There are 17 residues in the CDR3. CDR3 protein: CSVEDAILAGGSETQYF. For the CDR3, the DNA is TGCAGCGTTGAAGATGCCATCCTAGCGGGGGGATCGGAGACCCAGTACTTC.

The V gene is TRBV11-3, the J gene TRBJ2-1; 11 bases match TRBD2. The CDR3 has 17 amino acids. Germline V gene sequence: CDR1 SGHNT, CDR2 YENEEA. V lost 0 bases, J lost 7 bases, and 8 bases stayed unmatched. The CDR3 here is CASSLDTSGGPGNEQFF. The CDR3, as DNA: TGTGCCAGCAGCTTAGATACTAGCGGGGGCCCGGGAAATGAGCAGTTCTTC.

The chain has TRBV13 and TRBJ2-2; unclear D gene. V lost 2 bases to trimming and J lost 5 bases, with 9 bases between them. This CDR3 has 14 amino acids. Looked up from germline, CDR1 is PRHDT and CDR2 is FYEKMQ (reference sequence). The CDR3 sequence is CASSLFVVTGELFF. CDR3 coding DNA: TGTGCCAGCAGCTTATTCGTTGTGACCGGGGAGCTGTTTTTT.

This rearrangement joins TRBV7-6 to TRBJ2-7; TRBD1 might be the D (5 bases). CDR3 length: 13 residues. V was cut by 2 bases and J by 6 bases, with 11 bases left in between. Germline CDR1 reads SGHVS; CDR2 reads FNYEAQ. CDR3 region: CASSLTTQGEQYF. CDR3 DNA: TGTGCCAGCAGCTTAACGACCCAGGGCGAGCAGTACTTC.

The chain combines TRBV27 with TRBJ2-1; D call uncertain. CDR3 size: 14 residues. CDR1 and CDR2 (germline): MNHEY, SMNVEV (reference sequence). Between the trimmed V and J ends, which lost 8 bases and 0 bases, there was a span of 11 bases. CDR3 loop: CASGVISSYNEQFF. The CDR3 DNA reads TGTGCCAGCGGTGTCATCAGCTCCTACAATGAGCAGTTCTTC.

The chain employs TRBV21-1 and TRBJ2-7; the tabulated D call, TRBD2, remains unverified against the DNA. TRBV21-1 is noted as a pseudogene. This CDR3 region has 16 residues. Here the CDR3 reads CASSSTSGASSYEQYF. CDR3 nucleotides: TGTGCCAGCAGTTCAACCAGCGGGGCTAGCTCCTACGAGCAGTACTTC.

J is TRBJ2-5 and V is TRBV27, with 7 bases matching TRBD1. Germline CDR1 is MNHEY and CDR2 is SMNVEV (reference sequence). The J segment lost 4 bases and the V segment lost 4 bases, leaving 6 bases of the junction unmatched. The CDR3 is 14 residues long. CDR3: CASSSQGWAETQYF. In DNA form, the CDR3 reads TGTGCCAGCAGTTCACAGGGGTGGGCAGAGACCCAGTACTTC.

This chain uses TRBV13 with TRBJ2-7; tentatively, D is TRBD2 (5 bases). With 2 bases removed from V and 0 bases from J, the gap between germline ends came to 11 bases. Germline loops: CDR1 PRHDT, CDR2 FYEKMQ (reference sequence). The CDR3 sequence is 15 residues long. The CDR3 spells CASSLLDSNSYEQYF. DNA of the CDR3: TGTGCCAGCAGCTTACTGGACTCGAACTCCTACGAGCAGTACTTC.

As DNA, the CDR3 is TGTGCCAGCAGCCTACTAGCGGCGAACACCGGGGAGCTGTTTTTT. Residues: CASSLLAANTGELFF. The chain has TRBV27 and TRBJ2-2; 8 bases fit TRBD2. The CDR3 length is 15 residues. Germline CDR1 and CDR2: MNHEY and SMNVEV (reference sequence). Trimming cost V 6 bases and J 0 bases; bases outside gene matches: 3.

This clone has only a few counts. This CDR3 reads CSVVPVGGTFKETQYF. In nucleotides, the CDR3 is TGCAGCGTTGTACCAGTCGGGGGGACATTCAAAGAGACCCAGTACTTC. This chain uses TRBV29-1 with TRBJ2-5; D might be TRBD2 (7 bases). The CDR3 has 16 residues. V lost 4 bases to trimming and J lost 3 bases, with 21 bases between them. CDR1 SQVTM and CDR2 ANQGSEA come from the germline V gene. Supplemented by reference TRBV29-1 and TRBJ2-5, the full variable domain reads SAVISQKPSRDICQRGTSLTIQCQVDSQVTMMFWYRQQPGQSLTLIATANQGSEATYESGFVIDKFPISRPNLTFSTLTVSNMSPEDSSIYLCSVVPVGGTFKETQYFGPGTRLLVL.

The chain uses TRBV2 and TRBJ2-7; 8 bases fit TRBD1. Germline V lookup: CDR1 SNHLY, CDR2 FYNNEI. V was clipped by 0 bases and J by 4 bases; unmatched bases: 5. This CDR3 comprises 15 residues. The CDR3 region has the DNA TGTGCCAGCAGTGAAGCGGGGACAGGACCGTACGAGCAGTACTTC. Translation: CASSEAGTGPYEQYF.

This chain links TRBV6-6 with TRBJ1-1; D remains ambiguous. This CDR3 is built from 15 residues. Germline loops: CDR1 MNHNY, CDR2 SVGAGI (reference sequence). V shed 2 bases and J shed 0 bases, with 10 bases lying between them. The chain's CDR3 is CASSYEQTLNTEAFF. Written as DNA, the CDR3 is TGTGCCAGCAGTTACGAACAGACACTGAACACTGAAGCTTTCTTT.

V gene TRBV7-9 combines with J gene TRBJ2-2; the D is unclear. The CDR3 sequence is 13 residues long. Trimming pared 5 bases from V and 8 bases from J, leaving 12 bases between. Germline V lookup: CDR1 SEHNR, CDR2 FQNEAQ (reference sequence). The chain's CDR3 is CASSPPLGGELFF. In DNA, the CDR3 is TGTGCCAGCAGCCCCCCTCTCGGGGGGGAGCTGTTTTTT.

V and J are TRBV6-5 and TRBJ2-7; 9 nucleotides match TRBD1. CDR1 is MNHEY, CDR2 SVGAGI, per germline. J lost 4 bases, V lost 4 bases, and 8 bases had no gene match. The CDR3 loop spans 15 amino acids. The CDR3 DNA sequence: TGTGCCAGCAGTTTCGACACAGGGGGCCAATACGAGCAGTACTTC. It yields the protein CASSFDTGGQYEQYF.

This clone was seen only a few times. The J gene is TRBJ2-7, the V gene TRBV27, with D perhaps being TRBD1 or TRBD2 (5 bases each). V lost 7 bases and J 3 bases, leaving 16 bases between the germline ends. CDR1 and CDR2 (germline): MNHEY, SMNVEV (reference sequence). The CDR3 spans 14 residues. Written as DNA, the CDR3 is TGTGCCAGCAAACCGGGACCCTCGATCTACGAGCAGTACTTC. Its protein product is CASKPGPSIYEQYF.

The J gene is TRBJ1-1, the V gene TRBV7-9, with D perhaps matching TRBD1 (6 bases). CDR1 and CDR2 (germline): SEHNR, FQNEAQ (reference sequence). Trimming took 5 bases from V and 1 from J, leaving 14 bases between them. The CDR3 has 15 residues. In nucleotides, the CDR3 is TGTGCCAGCAGCCTCCCTTTAGGGGGGAACACTGAAGCTTTCTTT. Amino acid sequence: CASSLPLGGNTEAFF.

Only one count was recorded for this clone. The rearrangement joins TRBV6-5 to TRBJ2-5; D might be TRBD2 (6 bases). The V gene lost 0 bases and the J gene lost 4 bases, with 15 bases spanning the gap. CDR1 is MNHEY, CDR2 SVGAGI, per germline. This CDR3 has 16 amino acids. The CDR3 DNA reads TGTGCCAGCAGTTACTCCGGGTCCTCCGGGGGAGAGACCCAGTACTTC. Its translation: CASSYSGSSGGETQYF.

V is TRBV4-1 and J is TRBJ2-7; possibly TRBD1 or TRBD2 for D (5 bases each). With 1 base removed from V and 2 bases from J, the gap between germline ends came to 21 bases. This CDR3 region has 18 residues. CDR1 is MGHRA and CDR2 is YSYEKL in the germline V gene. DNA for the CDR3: TGCGCCAGCAGCCAAGGTGGGGGAGCCGGGTTCTACGCCTACGAGCAGTACTTC. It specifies CASSQGGGAGFYAYEQYF.

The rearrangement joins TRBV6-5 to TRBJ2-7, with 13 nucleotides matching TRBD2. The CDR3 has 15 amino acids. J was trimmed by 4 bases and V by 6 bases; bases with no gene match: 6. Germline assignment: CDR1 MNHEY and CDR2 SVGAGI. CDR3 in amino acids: CASSVLAGGRYEQYF. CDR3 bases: TGTGCCAGCAGCGTACTAGCGGGGGGGAGGTACGAGCAGTACTTC.

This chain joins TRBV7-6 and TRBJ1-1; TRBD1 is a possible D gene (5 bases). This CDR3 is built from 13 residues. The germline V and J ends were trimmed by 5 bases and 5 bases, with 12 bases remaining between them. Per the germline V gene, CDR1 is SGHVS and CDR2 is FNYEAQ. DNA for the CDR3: TGTGCCAGCAGCCAGGGACGGCGGACTGAAGCTTTCTTT. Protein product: CASSQGRRTEAFF.